Presented here are 16 T cell receptor beta chains from one specimen sequenced in a study of blood T cells in healthy people across ages. The authors ran a second PCR of about 6 to 11 cycles using a sample-barcoded 5' primer and a J-beta primer mix. TCRdb reanalysed the 5' RACE reads using MiXCR and keeps one entry per CDR3 protein. The sample lists about 760,000 distinct CDR3 sequences; 20% to 25% were seen once. The sample was also reused in another study, on T cells of mothers and their children.

Specimen: blood. Receptors originate from a boy aged 10-17 years in good health.

A few counts support this clonotype. The chain recombines TRBV28 with TRBJ2-7; TRBD1 agrees at 10 bases. The V segment lost 5 bases and the J segment 3 bases; nucleotides outside the gene matches: 13. This CDR3 has 17 residues. The germline CDR1 and CDR2 sequences are MDHEN and SYDVKM. Here the CDR3 reads CASSPPRDRGRLYEQYF. In nucleotides, the CDR3 is TGTGCCAGCAGTCCCCCCAGAGACAGGGGGCGCCTCTACGAGCAGTACTTC.

This clonotype appeared a single time. The chain links TRBV29-1 to TRBJ1-2, with D possibly being TRBD1 (5 bases). V was shortened by 1 base and J by 4 bases, with 10 bases between the two germline ends. This CDR3 spans 13 amino acids. The V gene's germline CDR1 is SQVTM and CDR2 ANQGSEA. The CDR3: CSVEGLDSYGYTF. CDR3 nucleotide sequence: TGCAGCGTTGAAGGATTAGACAGCTATGGCTACACCTTC.

V and J are TRBV29-1 and TRBJ2-5, with 10 bases identical to TRBD2. Germline V gene sequence: CDR1 SQVTM, CDR2 ANQGSEA. The CDR3 is 18 residues long. With 0 bases clipped from V and 2 bases from J, the junction kept 12 bases outside the gene matches. The CDR3 reads CSVEDLPSSGSRQETQYF. For the CDR3, the DNA is TGCAGCGTTGAAGATCTTCCCTCTAGCGGGAGTCGACAAGAGACCCAGTACTTC.

This clonotype showed up just a few times. CDR3 protein: CASSFAWGQKNTEAFF. CDR3 nucleotides: TGTGCCAGCAGCTTTGCCTGGGGACAGAAGAACACTGAAGCTTTCTTT. V and J are TRBV7-9 and TRBJ1-1, with 7 positions matching TRBD1. V shed 3 bases, J shed 1 base, and the junction held 8 bases outside the gene matches. Germline values: CDR1 SEHNR, CDR2 FQNEAQ (reference sequence). CDR3 length: 16 residues. The full variable domain, its missing parts supplied by reference TRBV7-9 and TRBJ1-1, is DTGVSQNPRHKITKRGQNVTFRCDPISEHNRLYWYRQTLGQGPEFLTYFQNEAQLEKSRLLSDRFSAERPKGSFSTLEIQRTEQGDSAMYLCASSFAWGQKNTEAFFGQGTRLTVV.

This clonotype has a handful of counts. Since the CDR3 does not end with the conserved phenylalanine or tryptophan, this likely comes from a read error. The chain carries TRBV7-9 and TRBJ1-2; D may be TRBD1 (5 bases). The CDR3 loop spans 14 amino acids. Germline assignment: CDR1 SEHNR and CDR2 FQNEAQ (reference sequence). V was clipped by 4 bases and J by 4 bases, with 13 bases between them. The DNA of the CDR3 is TGTGCCAGCAGCTCTTTGACAGACACCTATGGCTACACCCTC. As protein: CASSSLTDTYGYTL.

This rearrangement joins TRBV20-1 to TRBJ2-7; 10 bases map to TRBD2. V lost 1 base to trimming and J lost 6 bases; unmatched junction nucleotides: 9. CDR3 length: 15 amino acids. Germline values: CDR1 DFQATT, CDR2 SNEGSKA (reference sequence). The CDR3 nucleotides are TGCAGTGCTAGAGGCAGCGGGAGGGATGCTGGCGAGCAGTACTTC. Protein sequence: CSARGSGRDAGEQYF.

CDR3 coding DNA: TGTGCCAGCAGCCCGGCCCCGACTAGCGGGAGAGAGACCCAGTACTTC. Translating gives CASSPAPTSGRETQYF. The chain links TRBV7-3 to TRBJ2-5; 12 bases align to TRBD2. V shed 5 bases, J shed 4 bases, and the junction held 8 bases outside the gene matches. CDR3 length: 16 amino acids. CDR1 and CDR2 from the germline V gene are SGHTA and FQGTGA. Using reference TRBV7-3 and TRBJ2-5 for the parts outside the CDR3, the full variable domain is GAGVSQTPSNKVTEKGKYVELRCDPISGHTALYWYRQSLGQGPEFLIYFQGTGAADDSGLPNDRFFAVRPEGSVSTLKIQRTERGDSAVYLCASSPAPTSGRETQYFGPGTRLLVL.

The chain combines TRBV11-2 with TRBJ1-2; D not certain. Trimming shortened V by 0 bases and J by 2 bases, and 4 bases separated the two germline ends. There are 13 residues in the CDR3. CDR1 SGHAT and CDR2 FQNNGV come from the germline V gene. CDR3 in amino acids: CASSLESNYGYTF. The CDR3 DNA reads TGTGCCAGCAGCTTAGAATCAAACTATGGCTACACCTTC.

This chain connects TRBV6-5 to TRBJ1-2; 12 positions agree with TRBD1. The CDR3 runs to 15 residues. The germline gives CDR1 MNHEY, CDR2 SVGAGI. The J segment lost 7 bases and the V segment lost 5 bases, leaving 8 bases of the junction unmatched. CDR3 sequence (DNA): TGTGCCAGCAGTAACGCGGGACAGGGGGCCAGTGGCTACACCTTC. Amino acid sequence: CASSNAGQGASGYTF.

CDR3 residues: CSARVVSVPIYGTDTQYF. CDR3 sequence (DNA): TGCAGTGCTAGAGTCGTTAGCGTCCCGATCTACGGCACAGATACGCAGTATTTT. The V call is TRBV20-1, the J call TRBJ2-3; D possibly corresponds to TRBD2 (5 bases). Trimming cost V 1 base and J 1 base, with 21 bases left between them. CDR3 length: 18 residues. The germline CDR1 and CDR2 sequences are DFQATT and SNEGSKA (reference sequence).

This rearrangement joins TRBV29-1 to TRBJ1-2; 11 bases line up with TRBD1. CDR3 length: 13 residues. Germline V gene data show CDR1 as SQVTM and CDR2 as ANQGSEA. The junction had 6 bases not matched to a gene; V was cut back by 4 bases and J by 8 bases. In DNA form, the CDR3 reads TGCAGCGTTGTTTTGGGACAGGGGGGCGGCTACACCTTC. Protein sequence: CSVVLGQGGGYTF.

A note on this clonotype: One junction end disagrees with the germline gene, perhaps due to a read error. The chain is built from TRBV10-3 and TRBJ2-3; 7 bases are a match to TRBD2. The germline gives CDR1 ENHRY, CDR2 SYGVKD. CDR3 length: 15 amino acids. CDR3 nucleotide sequence: TGTGCCTCCCGATCGACTAGCCGGCGCACAGATATGCAGTATTTT. It encodes CASRSTSRRTDMQYF.

There are many counts of this clonotype. This chain joins TRBV29-1 and TRBJ2-5; D may be TRBD1 (6 bases). V shed 4 bases and J shed 1 base, with 16 bases lying between them. This CDR3 is built from 15 residues. The V gene's germline CDR1 is SQVTM and CDR2 ANQGSEA. CDR3 amino acids: CSVVFEWDTQETQYF. The DNA of the CDR3 is TGCAGCGTTGTATTCGAGTGGGACACCCAAGAGACCCAGTACTTC. Full variable domain (remainder filled in from reference TRBV29-1 and TRBJ2-5): SAVISQKPSRDICQRGTSLTIQCQVDSQVTMMFWYRQQPGQSLTLIATANQGSEATYESGFVIDKFPISRPNLTFSTLTVSNMSPEDSSIYLCSVVFEWDTQETQYFGPGTRLLVL.

The chain has TRBV20-1 and TRBJ2-7, with D possibly being TRBD1 (6 bases). Germline CDR1 reads DFQATT; CDR2 reads SNEGSKA (reference sequence). CDR3 size: 12 residues. V was trimmed by 7 bases and J by 2 bases, leaving 12 bases between them. The CDR3 protein is CSVGAPTYEQYF. Here the CDR3 DNA reads TGCAGTGTGGGGGCGCCAACCTACGAGCAGTACTTC.

This clonotype was counted between two and nine times. The J gene is TRBJ1-4, the V gene TRBV5-1; possibly TRBD1 for D (5 bases). CDR3 length: 13 amino acids. The V gene lost 4 bases and the J gene lost 8 bases, with 12 bases spanning the gap. Germline V gives CDR1 SGHRS, CDR2 YFSETQ. CDR3 sequence (DNA): TGCGCCAGCAGCGCCGACAGCCGGGAAAAACTGTTTTTT. Protein product: CASSADSREKLFF.

This clonotype was seen a handful of times. The rearrangement joins TRBV3-1 to TRBJ2-3; 7 bases map to TRBD2. With V trimmed by 3 bases and J by 6 bases, 3 bases remained unmatched. The germline gives CDR1 LGHDT, CDR2 YNNKEL (reference sequence). This CDR3 spans 13 amino acids. This CDR3 is CASSQRGWDTQYF. CDR3 sequence (DNA): TGTGCCAGCAGCCAGCGGGGGTGGGATACGCAGTATTTT.